These T cell receptor beta chains were read from a single sample in a study of T-cell memory formation after mild COVID-19. Each CDR3 protein is one row after TCRdb ran MiXCR on the 5' RACE reads. The data show under 200,000 distinct CDR3 sequences, 30% to 35% seen once. Sequenced: PBMCs or a T cell subset sorted from them (not recorded which). These receptor sequences come from an adult woman who had mild COVID-19 (a few samples of this study predate the infection). Cell type and time point are not known. CDR3s include the opening cysteine and the closing phenylalanine or tryptophan. A D gene is named only where the DNA matches it firmly. Expanded clones get a size class; other rows say once, few or many, or leave the size out.

V,size,D,J,DNA,CDR3
TRBV7-8,NA,TRBD2,TRBJ2-1,TGTGCCAGCAGCTTAAGCGGGAGGGCCCTAGGGGAGCAGTTCTTC,CASSLSGRALGEQFF
TRBV29-1,few,NA,TRBJ1-4,TGCAGCGTTGAAGGGGATACTAATGAAAAACTGTTTTTT,CSVEGDTNEKLFF
TRBV3-1,NA,TRBD2,TRBJ2-5,TGTGCCAGCAGCCAAGATCTGGCTAGCGGGGGAGAGACCCAGTACTTC,CASSQDLASGGETQYF
TRBV11-3,few,NA,TRBJ2-7,TGTGCCAGCAGCCGATCGGGAGAGCAGTACTTC,CASSRSGEQYF
TRBV7-2,NA,NA,TRBJ2-3,TGTGCCAGCAGCTTACGAGGGAGCTCAGATACGCAGTATTTT,CASSLRGSSDTQYF
TRBV12-3/TRBV12-4,NA,NA,TRBJ2-3,TGTGCCAGCAGAAGCCTAGGACAGAGCACAGATACGCAGTATTTT,CASRSLGQSTDTQYF
TRBV20-1,few,TRBD1,TRBJ1-5,TGCAGTGCTTACAGGGGGCTGGGCAATCAGCCCCAGCATTTT,CSAYRGLGNQPQHF
TRBV9,NA,NA,TRBJ2-6,TGTGCCAGCAGCGTAAGCCAGGCCTTCCCTGGGGCCAACGTCCTGACTTTC,CASSVSQAFPGANVLTF
TRBV12-3/TRBV12-4,many,NA,TRBJ2-7,TGTGCCACCCCAGCTTATACTGACAACCCGCCCTACGAGCAGTACTTC,CATPAYTDNPPYEQYF
TRBV12-3/TRBV12-4,few,NA,TRBJ2-7,TGTGCCAGCAGGATGGCGGACTACTCCTACGAGCAGTACTTC,CASRMADYSYEQYF
TRBV7-6,few,NA,TRBJ1-5,TGTGCCAGCAGCTCTCTGGGCAATCAGCCCCAGCATTTT,CASSSLGNQPQHF
TRBV5-1,NA,TRBD2,TRBJ2-2,TGCGCCAGCAGCTTGGTGGGACTAGCGGGATCCGGGGAGCTGTTTTTT,CASSLVGLAGSGELFF
TRBV7-2,NA,NA,TRBJ1-2,TGTGCCAGCAGCCCATACTATGAGGGCACCGGGGGCTACACCTTC,CASSPYYEGTGGYTF
TRBV7-8,few,NA,TRBJ2-7,TGTGCCAGCAGCTCCGTGGCCGACTCCTACGAGCAGTACTTC,CASSSVADSYEQYF
TRBV12-3/TRBV12-4,NA,NA,TRBJ2-3,TGTGCCAGCAGTTTGTGGACTGGCACAGATACGCAGTATTTT,CASSLWTGTDTQYF
TRBV18,NA,NA,TRBJ1-6,TGTGCCAGCGGCCGGTCCTATAATTCACCCCTCCACTTT,CASGRSYNSPLHF
TRBV4-3,few,NA,TRBJ2-7,TGCGCCAGCAGCCAAGATCCGGGGTTGGCCTACGAGCAGTACTTC,CASSQDPGLAYEQYF
TRBV19,NA,TRBD1,TRBJ1-1,TGTGCCAGTAGACTGACAGAGGGGGCGAACACTGAAGCTTTCTTT,CASRLTEGANTEAFF
TRBV20-1,NA,NA,TRBJ2-7,TGCAGTGCTAGAGATGTACAGGGGGGGTACGAGCAGTACTTC,CSARDVQGGYEQYF
TRBV27,few,TRBD1,TRBJ1-3,TGTGCCAGCAGACGTAGGGCCCCGACAGGGGGCTTTGGAAACACCATATATTTT,CASRRRAPTGGFGNTIYF
TRBV3-1,NA,TRBD2,TRBJ2-7,TGTGCCAGCAGCTGGACTAGAGTTTCCTACGAGCAGTACTTC,CASSWTRVSYEQYF
TRBV7-9,NA,NA,TRBJ1-1,TGTGCCAGCAGCTTAGCAGGGATGGTAACTGAAGCTTTCTTT,CASSLAGMVTEAFF
TRBV12-3/TRBV12-4,NA,TRBD2,TRBJ2-2,TGTGCCAGCACCCCGGGACTAGCGGGTGGGACCGGGGAGCTGTTTTTT,CASTPGLAGGTGELFF
TRBV21-1,NA,NA,TRBJ2-7,TGTGCCAGCAGCAAAGCGTACAGGGTAAGCAGCGAGCAGTACTTC,CASSKAYRVSSEQYF
TRBV5-1,NA,TRBD2,TRBJ2-5,TGCGCCAGCAGCCCAGGACTAGCGGGGGCGCTACAAGAGACCCAGTACTTC,CASSPGLAGALQETQYF
TRBV7-6,few,TRBD2,TRBJ2-2,TGTGCCAGCAGCTCCCTAGCGGGAGAGCCCACCGGGGAGCTGTTTTTT,CASSSLAGEPTGELFF
TRBV4-1,NA,NA,TRBJ1-2,TGCGCCAGCAGCCAAGATTACGGGGCAGGCTACTATGGCTACACCTTC,CASSQDYGAGYYGYTF
TRBV7-9,few,TRBD2,TRBJ2-7,TGTGCCAGCAGCCGGGGGGAAAGGTACGAGCAGTACTTC,CASSRGERYEQYF
TRBV12-3/TRBV12-4,NA,TRBD2,TRBJ2-3,TGTGCCAGCAGGCGGGCGGGCGGGAGGCCAGATACGCAGTATTTT,CASRRAGGRPDTQYF
TRBV7-2,few,NA,TRBJ1-2,TGTGCCAGCAGCTTAGTCCAGGGAATATATGGCTACACCTTC,CASSLVQGIYGYTF
TRBV6-6,NA,TRBD1,TRBJ2-4,TGTGCCAGCAGACCCGACAGGGTCAAAAACATTCAGTACTTC,CASRPDRVKNIQYF
TRBV12-3/TRBV12-4,few,NA,TRBJ2-5,TGTGCCAGCAGTAAGCCCCGGACAGTGTACCAAGAGACCCAGTACTTC,CASSKPRTVYQETQYF
TRBV18,few,NA,TRBJ2-7,TGTGCCAGCTCACCAGAAGTCGAGCAGTACTTC,CASSPEVEQYF
TRBV7-2,NA,NA,TRBJ2-3,TGTGCCAGCAGCCCCCAAGGCCAGGGAAAGGCGGATACGCAGTATTTT,CASSPQGQGKADTQYF
TRBV11-1,NA,NA,TRBJ2-6,TGTGCCAGCAGACCCATAAGCTCTGGGGCCAACGTCCTGACTTTC,CASRPISSGANVLTF
TRBV7-8,few,TRBD2,TRBJ2-2,TGTGCCAGCGGACGGAAGCGGGAGACTAACACCGGGGAGCTGTTTTTT,CASGRKRETNTGELFF
TRBV12-3/TRBV12-4,NA,TRBD2,TRBJ2-7,TGTGCCAGCAGTGGGGGACTAGCGGGAACCTACGAGCAGTACTTC,CASSGGLAGTYEQYF
TRBV5-1,few,NA,TRBJ2-1,TGCGCCAGCAGCTTGAGTCCCGGACGGAGCTCCTACAATGAGCAGTTCTTC,CASSLSPGRSSYNEQFF
TRBV6-1,NA,NA,TRBJ1-6,TGTGCCAGCAGTGAAATGTCGGGCAGTTCACCCCTCCACTTT,CASSEMSGSSPLHF
TRBV6-1,NA,NA,TRBJ2-1,TGTGCCAGCAGTGAGATTTTGTGGGGCTCCTCCTACAATGAGCAGTTCTTC,CASSEILWGSSYNEQFF
TRBV14,few,NA,TRBJ2-3,TGTGCCAGCAGCCAAGGAGGGGAGTTTGGAGATACGCAGTATTTT,CASSQGGEFGDTQYF
TRBV3-1,few,TRBD1,TRBJ2-7,TGTGCCAGCAGCCCGCGGGACAGGGAATACGAGCAGTACTTC,CASSPRDREYEQYF